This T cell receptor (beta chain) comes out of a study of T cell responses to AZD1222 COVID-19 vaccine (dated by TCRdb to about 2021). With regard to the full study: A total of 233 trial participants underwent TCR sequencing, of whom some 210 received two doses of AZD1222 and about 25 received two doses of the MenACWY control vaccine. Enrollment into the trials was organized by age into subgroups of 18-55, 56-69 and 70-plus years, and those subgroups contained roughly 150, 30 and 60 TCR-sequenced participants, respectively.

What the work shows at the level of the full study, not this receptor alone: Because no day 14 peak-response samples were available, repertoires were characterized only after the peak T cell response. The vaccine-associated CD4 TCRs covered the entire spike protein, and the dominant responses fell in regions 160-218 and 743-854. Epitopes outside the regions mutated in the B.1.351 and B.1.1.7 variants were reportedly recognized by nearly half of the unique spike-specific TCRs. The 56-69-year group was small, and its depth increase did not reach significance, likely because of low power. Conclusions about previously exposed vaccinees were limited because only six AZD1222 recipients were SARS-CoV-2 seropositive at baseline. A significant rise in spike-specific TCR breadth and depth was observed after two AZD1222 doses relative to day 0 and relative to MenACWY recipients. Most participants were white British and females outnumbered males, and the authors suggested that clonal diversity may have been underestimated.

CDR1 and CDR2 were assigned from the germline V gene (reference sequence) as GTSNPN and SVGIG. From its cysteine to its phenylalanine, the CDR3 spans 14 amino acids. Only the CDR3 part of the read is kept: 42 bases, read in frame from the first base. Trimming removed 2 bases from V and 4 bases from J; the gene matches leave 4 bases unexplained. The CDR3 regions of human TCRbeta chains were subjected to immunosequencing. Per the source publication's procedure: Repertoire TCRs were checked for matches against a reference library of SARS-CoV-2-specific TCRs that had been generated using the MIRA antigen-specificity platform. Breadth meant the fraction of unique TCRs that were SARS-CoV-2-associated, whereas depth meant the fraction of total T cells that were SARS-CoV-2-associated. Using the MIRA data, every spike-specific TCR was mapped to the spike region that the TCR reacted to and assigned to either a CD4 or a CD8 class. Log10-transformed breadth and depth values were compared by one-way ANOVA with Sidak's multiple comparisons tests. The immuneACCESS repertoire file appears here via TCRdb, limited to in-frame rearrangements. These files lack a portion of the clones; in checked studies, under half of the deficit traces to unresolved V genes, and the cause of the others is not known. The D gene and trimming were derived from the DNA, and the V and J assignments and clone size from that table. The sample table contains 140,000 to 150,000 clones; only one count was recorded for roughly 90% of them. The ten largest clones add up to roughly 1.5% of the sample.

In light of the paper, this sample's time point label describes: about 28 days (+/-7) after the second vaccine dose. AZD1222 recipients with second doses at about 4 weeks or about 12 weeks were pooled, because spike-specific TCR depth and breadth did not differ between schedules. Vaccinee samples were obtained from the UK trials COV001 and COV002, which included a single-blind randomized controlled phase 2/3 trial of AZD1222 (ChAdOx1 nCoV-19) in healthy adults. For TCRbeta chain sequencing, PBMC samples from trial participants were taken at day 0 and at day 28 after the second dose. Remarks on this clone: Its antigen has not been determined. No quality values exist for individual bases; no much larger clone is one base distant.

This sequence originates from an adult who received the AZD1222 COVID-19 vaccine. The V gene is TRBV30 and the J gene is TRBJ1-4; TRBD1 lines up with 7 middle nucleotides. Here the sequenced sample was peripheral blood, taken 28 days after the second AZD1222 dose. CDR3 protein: CAWSLGQLNEKLFF. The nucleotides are TGTGCCTGGAGTTTGGGACAGCTTAATGAAAAACTGTTTTTT.